The present T cell receptor (beta chain) was sequenced within a study of blood T cell repertoires in COVID-19. Overall study context: Researchers got acute and convalescent COVID-19 samples from the United States, Italy and Spain. T cells, B-cell-depleted T cells, or PBMCs provided the cDNA or gDNA that served as material.

As processed by the authors: By means of reference gene primer amplification, nucleated cell counts were estimated. The data were produced by immunoSEQ multiplex PCR, yet TCRdb's version contains in-frame clones alone and is incomplete. That table gives V, J and clone size, and the DNA gave D and trimming. This repertoire shows more than 95,000 clones, 75% to 90% found once; its top ten account for more than 20%. V lost 4 bases and J lost 6, with 16 bases in between. Looked up from germline, CDR1 is SQVTM and CDR2 is ANQGSEA. This CDR3 has 14 amino acids. This TCR was recovered from a man aged 60 to 75 with acute or convalescent COVID-19. V usage is TRBV29-1 and J usage is TRBJ2-1; D perhaps matches TRBD1 (5 bases). The sample comprised peripheral blood. CDR3 residues: CSVGAGFGFNEQFF. The CDR3 coding sequence is TGCAGCGTTGGTGCAGGGTTCGGATTCAATGAGCAGTTCTTC.